This TCR beta chain stems from a study of T cells in narcolepsy (dated 2018 in TCRdb). Background for the entire study: Patients with narcolepsy type 1 or type 2 (NT1, NT2) were enrolled in the study together with healthy control donors. The study used TCR Vbeta sequencing to track clonotypes in blood and CSF while looking for autoreactive T cells in narcolepsy patients that target self-antigens of hypocretin neurons (hypocretin, TRIB2).

Taken from cysteine to phenylalanine, the CDR3 has 15 residues. The retained sequence is limited to the CDR3, 45 bases, with the frame set at the first base. For CDR1 and CDR2, the germline V gene (reference sequence) lists MNHEY and SMNVEV. The junction shows trimming of 4 bases on V and 4 bases on J, and the gene matches do not reach 3 bases of it. For TCR Vbeta sequencing, memory CD4+ T cells were sorted ex vivo from the peripheral blood of narcolepsy patients and healthy controls. Study-wide conclusions, independent of this receptor: In plots comparing CSF and blood CD4+ T cell clonotypes from the same patient, HCRT-specific and TRIB2-specific autoreactive clonotypes were highlighted. Patients and controls had comparable numbers of sequenced blood memory CD4+ clonotypes, averaging about 37,000 and 33,000, respectively. According to the report, autoreactive clonotypes were detected serially in the blood of the same patients and of different patients, but not in healthy controls. Some blood memory CD4+ repertoires from patients and controls contained no sequences matching autoreactive T cell clones.

The receptor library was made with the immunoSEQ multiplex PCR assay. TCRdb obtained this table from immuneACCESS and retained in-frame rearrangements with V and J assigned. These tables miss some clones; where compared with another copy, unresolved V genes account for less than half of the shortfall, and the remainder is unexplained. The sample table shows 25,000 to 40,000 clones, and about nine tenths are seen once. More than 0.95% of the sample lies in the top ten. A word on this clone: Its antigen target is currently unknown. Nothing much larger sits one base from this clone, and base qualities are not available.

This TCR was sampled from a human donor with narcolepsy. Sequenced: CD45RA- memory CD4+ T cells from PBMCs. The cell subset or site label, as the study defines it: memory T cells sorted ex vivo from peripheral blood. The chain links TRBV27 with TRBJ2-5; 13 middle bases align to TRBD2. The CDR3 protein is CASSSWTSGRETQYF. DNA sequence: TGTGCCAGCAGTTCCTGGACTAGCGGGAGAGAGACCCAGTACTTC.